The source of this T cell receptor (beta chain) is a study of T-cell reconstitution after alpha-beta-depleted transplantation in children (dated by TCRdb to the mid-2010s). Context from the whole study: Using TCR repertoire profiling, the study quantitatively followed how T-cell immune reconstitution unfolded in children after TCRalphabeta/CD19-depleted allogeneic hematopoietic cell transplantation.

Explained via the paper, the treatment or condition label denotes: allogeneic hematopoietic cell transplantation with graft depleted of TCRalphabeta T cells and CD19 B cells. The transplant recipients were children given TCRalphabeta/CD19-depleted allogeneic hematopoietic cell grafts. For this clonotype: Its antigen is still unknown. Base qualities are not recorded, but no much larger clone differs from it by a single base.

Libraries were prepared through PCR. This sample was sequenced with an Illumina HiSeq 2500. TCR library preparation used molecular barcoding, with unique molecular identifiers applied to normalize quantification of the TCRbeta repertoire. TCRdb reprocessing: public reads trimmed at Q25 with fastp, clones called with MiXCR, in-frame beta chains kept. CDR3 protein sequences are deduplicated, and each keeps its most common genes and DNA. In all, the sample holds 440,000 or so distinct CDR3 sequences, and around two fifths of those were seen once. The ten top clones hold roughly 27% of the sample. General study outcomes and caveats: Over the following months the frequencies of hyperexpanded clones went down, and after one year T-cell counts and TCRbeta diversity were mostly credited to newly produced T cells. The apparently early alphabetaT-cell count recovery about two months after transplant was reportedly dependent on only several hundred rapidly expanded clones derived from non-depleted graft cells. In some patients, the high TCRbeta diversity seen at day 60 was put down to recipient T cells and intrathymic progenitors that had survived conditioning.

The CDR3 starts with the cysteine, ends with the phenylalanine, and has 15 residues. Only the CDR3 DNA stays, 45 bases, in frame from base 1. CDR1 and CDR2, per the germline V gene, are MNHEY and SVGAGI. The V end loses 2 bases and the J end loses 1 base, and a stretch of 10 bases separates them. The material was PBMCs, obtained before TCRalphabeta/CD19-depleted stem cell transplant. This receptor chain uses TRBV6-5 and TRBJ2-3; a tentative D call is TRBD1 (6 bases match). The sequence derives from a girl aged 2-15 years with aplastic anemia, due to receive a stem cell transplant. The CDR3 protein is CASSYLGQRTDTQYF. The nucleotide sequence is given as TGTGCCAGCAGTTACCTTGGACAGCGCACAGATACGCAGTATTTT.